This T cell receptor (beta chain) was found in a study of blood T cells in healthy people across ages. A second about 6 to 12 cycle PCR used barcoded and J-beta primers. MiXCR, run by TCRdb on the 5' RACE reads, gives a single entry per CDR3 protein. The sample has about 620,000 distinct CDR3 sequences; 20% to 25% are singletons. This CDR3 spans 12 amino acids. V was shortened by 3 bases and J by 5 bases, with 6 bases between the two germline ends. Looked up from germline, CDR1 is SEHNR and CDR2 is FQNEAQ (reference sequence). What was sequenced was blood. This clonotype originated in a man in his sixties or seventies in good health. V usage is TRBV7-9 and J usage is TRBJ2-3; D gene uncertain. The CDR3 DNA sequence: TGTGCCAGCAGCTTGTGGGGAGATACGCAGTATTTT. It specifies CASSLWGDTQYF.